This T cell receptor (beta chain) derives from a study of blood T cell repertoires in COVID-19 (TCRdb year 2020). At the level of the whole study: Collaborator samples came from the United States, Italy and Spain and covered acute and convalescent phases of COVID-19. The prospective study material was composed of cDNA or gDNA derived from T cells, B-cell-depleted T cells, or PBMCs. The dataset comprised deeply sampled blood TCRbeta repertoires from subjects exposed to, actively infected with, or recovered from COVID-19. A freely available public database, intended as a resource for researchers studying the immune response to SARS-CoV-2, is where the repertoires were released. The samples were drawn from two sources: the first 160 participants of the ongoing ImmuneRACE study, and fewer than 1,500 subjects contributed by 6 global collaborators. Nearly every sample came with metadata listing a de-identified subject ID, COVID-19 status, age in years and sex. Where available, HLA class I and class II types were taken from metadata supplied by the sample provider and were not determined by assay-based typing. On the study overall, not on this receptor specifically: The amount of clinical and demographic metadata varied by source and participant and was provided uncurated.

The immunoSEQ Assay, a bias-controlled multiplex PCR, was used to amplify TCRbeta CDR3 regions from genomic DNA. Concerning the study's data processing: Within the assay, amplification of reference gene primers was used to estimate how many nucleated cells each sample contained. To quantify the absolute abundance of each unique TCRbeta CDR3 rearrangement, sequence reads were collapsed and filtered. For each sample, productive Simpson clonality was calculated as the square root of Simpson's diversity index across productive rearrangements. TCRdb mirrors the immuneACCESS table, restricted to in-frame sequences. Some clones are absent from its copies; in checked studies, under half trace to an unresolved V gene, and the reason for the others is unknown. Clone size and the V and J calls come from that table; the DNA yielded D and trimming. In this sample the table shows about 170,000 clones, around four fifths of which occur a single time. The ten most abundant clones make up 3.5% to 5% of the sample.

On this clone itself: Its antigen is unknown. The sample holds no much larger clone one base away, and base qualities are not on file.

Trimming removed 7 bases from V and 2 bases from J; the gene matches leave 5 bases unexplained. Inclusive of the bounding cysteine and phenylalanine, the CDR3 is 14 residues long. The DNA shown is the 42-base CDR3, in frame from base 1. The germline V gene gives CDR1 as SNHLY and CDR2 as FYNNEI. Participants in the prospective study were aged roughly 18 to 100 years, lived in about two dozen United States geographic areas, and enrolled through a virtual design. To assign participants to cohorts, the prospective study relied on clinical history that participants themselves reported in a screening survey and a study questionnaire. For ImmuneRACE Cohort 3, a participant was defined as recovered based on two consecutive negative NP/OP PCR tests, clearance by a healthcare professional, or resolution of symptoms. In the prospective study, mobile phlebotomists collected whole blood, serum and a nasopharyngeal or oropharyngeal swab from each participant. Over a roughly 2-month period, participants in the prospective study had the option of providing additional blood draws and questionnaires. Before DNA extraction, blood samples from the prospective study were shipped at room temperature or frozen.

What was sequenced was PBMCs or T cells enriched from blood (not recorded which). The V and J segments used are TRBV2 and TRBJ1-2, and 9 junctional nucleotides match TRBD1. The clonotype comes from a woman between 45 and 65 years old who had recovered from COVID-19. The nucleotide sequence is TGTGCCAGCAACACAGGGGGCCCAAACTATGGCTACACCTTC. This yields the protein CASNTGGPNYGYTF.